This TCR beta chain comes out of a study of beta chain features in type 1 diabetes. Germline assignment: CDR1 SEHNR and CDR2 FQNEAQ (reference sequence). This CDR3 comprises 14 residues. Trimming removed 0 bases from V and 0 bases from J, with 6 bases in between. A few counts support this clone. Its cognate antigen is unknown. Whole-study findings and limits: Shorter TCRB CDR3s, moderately but significantly so, were found in Type 1 diabetes patients in all four CD4+ subsets. For cells with high TCR expression, cDNA sequencing could yield over-representation. In these data, an HLA type influence on TCRB rearrangement remained unresolved.

Isolation of CD4+ naive, central memory, regulatory and stem cell-like memory cells was achieved by sorting via CD45RO/CCR7/CD25/CD127/CD95/CD27. The authors reverse transcribed all of the isolated RNA, so sequencing captured expressed TCRB transcripts. Libraries were prepared by immunoSEQ multiplex PCR; TCRdb keeps only in-frame clonotypes and omits some of them. The sample comprises 300,000 to 400,000 clones, 11% of which are singletons, and around 0.015% rests with the top ten. The receptor comes from a woman aged 25-40 years in good health. Sample: naive CD4+ T cells from blood. The chain uses TRBV7-9 and TRBJ2-7; D unclear. This chain's CDR3 is CASSLAVSSYEQYF. The CDR3, as DNA: TGTGCCAGCAGCTTAGCGGTCAGCTCCTACGAGCAGTACTTC.